The next 32 T cell receptor beta chains were all read from a single sample in a study of radiotherapy plus CTLA-4 blockade in lung cancer (dated by TCRdb to the late 2010s). The receptor library was made with the immunoSEQ multiplex PCR assay. Imported from immuneACCESS, the table was reduced by TCRdb to in-frame sequences with V and J called. These copies leave out some clones; in studies compared against another copy, an unresolved V gene accounts for under half, and the cause of the remainder is not known. In all, the sample holds 40,000 to 55,000 clones, and approximately 80% of those were seen once. The top ten hold approximately 2.6% of the sample. The source was peripheral blood, collected from a patient treated with radiotherapy plus ipilimumab. Receptors were obtained from a human donor with non-small cell lung cancer whose response to radiotherapy plus ipilimumab could not be evaluated.

The V gene is TRBV7-2, the J gene TRBJ1-5; possibly TRBD1 for D (5 bases). The germline CDR1 and CDR2 sequences are SGHTA and FQGNSA. CDR3 length equals 12 residues. The V end lost 1 base, the J end lost 7 bases, and 5 bases lay between the germline ends. CDR3 in amino acids: CASSLGGQPQHF. In nucleotides, the CDR3 is TGTGCCAGCAGCTTAGGGGGCCAGCCCCAGCATTTT.

V and J are TRBV28 and TRBJ2-2; 8 nucleotides match TRBD2. CDR1 MDHEN and CDR2 SYDVKM come from the germline V gene. The CDR3 length is 14 residues. Germline trimming cut 6 bases from V and 7 bases from J; bases unmatched to any gene: 7. CDR3 sequence (DNA): TGTGCCAGCAGCGTCAGCGGGGGAGGCGGGGAGCTGTTTTTT. Its protein product is CASSVSGGGGELFF.

The gene calls are TRBV4-3 and TRBJ2-1; 12 bases are shared with TRBD2. The CDR3 has 17 amino acids. Germline-derived CDR1 and CDR2 are LGHNA and YSLEER. Germline trimming cut 4 bases from V and 9 bases from J; bases unmatched to any gene: 13. CDR3 coding DNA: TGCGCCAGCAGCCGAGAACCGGGACTAGCGGGTTTACTTGAGCAGTTCTTC. It encodes CASSREPGLAGLLEQFF.

This clone was counted only a few times. The chain combines TRBV10-2 with TRBJ2-1; TRBD2 matches 12 bases. J was trimmed by 3 bases and V by 3 bases; bases with no gene match: 6. Per the germline V gene, CDR1 is WSHSY and CDR2 is SAAADI. The CDR3 is 17 residues long. Here the CDR3 DNA reads TGCGCCAGCAGTGACCTGACTAGCGGGGGAATCTACAATGAGCAGTTCTTC. It yields the protein CASSDLTSGGIYNEQFF.

This clone was detected only a few times. The chain has TRBV5-1 and TRBJ1-5; tentatively, D is TRBD1 (5 bases). CDR1 is SGHRS, CDR2 YFSETQ, per germline. V was trimmed by 4 bases and J by 4 bases, leaving 15 bases between them. This CDR3 has 15 amino acids. CDR3 loop: CASSLHGAVNQPQHF. DNA of the CDR3: TGCGCCAGCAGCCTACATGGGGCTGTTAATCAGCCCCAGCATTTT. The whole variable domain, remainder taken from reference TRBV5-1 and TRBJ1-5, is KAGVTQTPRYLIKTRGQQVTLSCSPISGHRSVSWYQQTPGQGLQFLFEYFSETQRNKGNFPGRFSGRQFSNSRSEMNVSTLELGDSALYLCASSLHGAVNQPQHFGDGTRLSIL.

This chain's CDR3 is CVRSRPPTANSYEQYF. For the CDR3, the DNA is TGTGTCAGAAGCCGGCCTCCGACAGCCAACTCCTACGAGCAGTACTTC. The rearrangement uses TRBV7-5 and TRBJ2-7; no DNA check was done on the table's D call, TRBD1. TRBV7-5 is shown as a pseudogene. The CDR3 contains 16 residues.

V and J are TRBV7-2 and TRBJ1-4; 11 bases fit TRBD1. V was clipped by 2 bases and J by 0 bases; unmatched bases: 5. Germline V CDR1 and CDR2: SGHTA, FQGNSA. This CDR3 is built from 18 residues. The CDR3 reads CASSLFGQGAATNEKLFF. In DNA form, the CDR3 reads TGTGCCAGCAGCTTATTTGGACAGGGGGCCGCAACTAATGAAAAACTGTTTTTT.

This clone was observed a few times. CDR3 coding DNA: TGTGCCAGCAGTGGAGACTGGACTAGCGGGGGTGACGAGCAGTACTTC. Translation: CASSGDWTSGGDEQYF. This sequence joins TRBV27 and TRBJ2-7, with TRBD2 identical over 13 bases. The ends lost 5 bases at V and 5 bases at J; junction bases unmatched: 9. Per germline, CDR1 MNHEY and CDR2 SMNVEV (reference sequence). The CDR3 sequence is 16 residues long.

The J gene is TRBJ2-7, the V gene TRBV2, with D possibly being TRBD2 (5 bases). The CDR3 is 15 residues long. Trimming took off 8 bases at V and 0 bases at J, with 17 bases between the two ends. Germline CDR1 and CDR2: SNHLY and FYNNEI. Written as DNA, the CDR3 is TGTGCCAGCGCTGCAGCCGGGGAGCGCTCCTACGAGCAGTACTTC. Protein sequence: CASAAAGERSYEQYF.

The chain joins TRBV7-2 to TRBJ1-4; D gene uncertain. The ends were cut back, 1 base at V and 7 bases at J, with 16 bases in the middle. The CDR3 spans 16 residues. The germline gives CDR1 SGHTA, CDR2 FQGNSA. CDR3 in amino acids: CASSLVAAARGEKLFF. CDR3 nucleotides: TGTGCCAGCAGCTTAGTCGCGGCAGCACGAGGTGAAAAACTGTTTTTT.

This sequence joins TRBV5-8 and TRBJ1-1, with 8 bases fitting TRBD1. The CDR3 contains 15 residues. Germline-derived CDR1 and CDR2 are SGHTS and YDEGEE. With V trimmed by 0 bases and J by 5 bases, 6 bases remained unmatched. For the CDR3, the DNA is TGTGCCAGCAGCTTGGGGACAGGGCTAGGGACTGAAGCTTTCTTT. It is translated as CASSLGTGLGTEAFF.

This clone was counted once. The gene calls are TRBV5-1 and TRBJ1-6; 9 bases are shared with TRBD1. V lost 4 bases and J lost 7; bases outside the gene matches: 6. The germline CDR1 and CDR2 sequences are SGHRS and YFSETQ. This CDR3 is built from 15 residues. The CDR3 loop reads CASSLETGGNSPLHF. DNA of the CDR3: TGCGCCAGCAGCCTGGAGACAGGGGGAAATTCACCCCTCCACTTT.

The chain is built from TRBV9 and TRBJ1-5; maybe TRBD1 (5 bases). The CDR3 totals 17 residues. Germline V gene sequence: CDR1 SGDLS, CDR2 YYNGEE. The V and J ends lost 2 bases and 0 bases respectively, with 15 bases between them. The CDR3 nucleotides are TGTGCCAGCAGCGTTCGGTCAGGGCGGGATAGCAATCAGCCCCAGCATTTT. Protein: CASSVRSGRDSNQPQHF.

The rearrangement links TRBV28 to TRBJ1-2; 11 bases fit TRBD1. The germline gives CDR1 MDHEN, CDR2 SYDVKM. Losses at the gene ends were 3 bases for V and 6 bases for J; bases not matched to a gene: 6. The CDR3 covers 15 residues. The CDR3 loop is CASSLRDRGIDGYTF. The CDR3 nucleotides are TGTGCCAGCAGTTTGAGGGACAGGGGGATTGATGGCTACACCTTC.

J is TRBJ2-7 and V is TRBV11-3; D gene unclear. Germline V gene data show CDR1 as SGHNT and CDR2 as YENEEA. This CDR3 comprises 12 residues. Trimming left V 1 base short and J 6 bases short, with 7 bases between. The CDR3 reads CASSLGNGEQYF. In DNA form, the CDR3 reads TGTGCCAGCAGCTTAGGTAACGGCGAGCAGTACTTC.

The chain is built from TRBV30 and TRBJ1-1, with 7 bases lining up with TRBD1. The CDR3 is 16 residues long. Looked up from germline, CDR1 is GTSNPN and CDR2 is SVGIG (reference sequence). After removal of 3 bases from V and 0 bases from J, the junction contained 10 bases not matched to a gene. CDR3: CAWRELPGQLNTEAFF. Here the CDR3 DNA reads TGTGCCTGGAGGGAATTACCGGGACAGTTGAACACTGAAGCTTTCTTT.

The CDR3 DNA sequence: TGTGCCAGCAGCCGGGGACTAGCGGGAGGTTCAGATACGCAGTATTTT. It specifies CASSRGLAGGSDTQYF. The genes are TRBV11-3 and TRBJ2-3, with 15 bases fitting TRBD2. CDR1 is SGHNT and CDR2 is YENEEA in the germline V gene. V trimming: 5 bases; J trimming: 4 bases; junction bases outside the gene matches: 4. The CDR3 has 16 amino acids.

The chain recombines TRBV9 with TRBJ2-7; 9 bases are a match to TRBD1. The trim removed 0 bases at V and 3 bases at J, leaving 4 bases unmatched. CDR3 length equals 15 residues. Germline V CDR1 and CDR2: SGDLS, YYNGEE. CDR3 nucleotides: TGTGCCAGCAGCGTAGAAGGACAGGGGTTCTACGAGCAGTACTTC. This translates into CASSVEGQGFYEQYF.

J is TRBJ1-2 and V is TRBV14; TRBD1 might be the D (5 bases). The CDR3 runs to 13 residues. V lost 8 bases and J 8 bases, leaving 18 bases between the germline ends. Germline CDR1 is SGHDN and CDR2 is FVKESK. This CDR3 reads CASSTSGGGGYTF. The CDR3 DNA reads TGTGCCAGCTCCACCTCCGGCGGGGGAGGCTACACCTTC.

The rearrangement links TRBV28 to TRBJ1-5, with D possibly being TRBD1 (6 bases). CDR3 length equals 18 residues. The V and J ends lost 1 base and 1 base respectively, with 17 bases between them. CDR1 and CDR2 (germline): MDHEN, SYDVKM. CDR3 bases: TGTGCCAGCAGTTTATATCGCCCGACCACAGGGAGCAATCAGCCCCAGCATTTT. The encoded protein is CASSLYRPTTGSNQPQHF.

The rearrangement links TRBV18 to TRBJ1-1; TRBD1 matches 8 bases. The V and J ends lost 5 bases and 2 bases, in that order; junction bases with no gene match: 4. The CDR3 covers 14 residues. Germline V gene data show CDR1 as KGHSH and CDR2 as LQKENI. This chain's CDR3 is CASSSQGANTEAFF. CDR3 nucleotide sequence: TGTGCCAGCTCAAGTCAGGGGGCCAACACTGAAGCTTTCTTT. Full variable domain (rest looked up from reference TRBV18 and TRBJ1-1): NAGVMQNPRHLVRRRGQEARLRCSPMKGHSHVYWYRQLPEEGLKFMVYLQKENIIDESGMPKERFSAEFPKEGPSILRIQQVVRGDSAAYFCASSSQGANTEAFFGQGTRLTVV.

The chain uses TRBV5-1 and TRBJ2-1; TRBD2 matches at 8 bases. The CDR3 has 14 amino acids. The junction had 6 bases not matched to a gene; V was cut back by 4 bases and J by 6 bases. Germline assignment: CDR1 SGHRS and CDR2 YFSETQ. CDR3 nucleotide sequence: TGCGCCAGCAGCCAAGCGGGGGCGGGCAATGAGCAGTTCTTC. It translates to CASSQAGAGNEQFF.

The chain couples TRBV2 to TRBJ2-3, with a weak D call TRBD2 (7 bases). Germline V gene sequence: CDR1 SNHLY, CDR2 FYNNEI. This CDR3 contains 15 residues. V dropped 7 bases and J dropped 4 bases, with 18 bases sitting between them. This chain's CDR3 is CASTQGGGGADTQYF. CDR3 coding DNA: TGTGCCAGCACCCAAGGGGGTGGGGGGGCAGATACGCAGTATTTT.

V is TRBV5-4 and J is TRBJ2-1; 8 nucleotides agree with TRBD1. Germline loops: CDR1 SGHNT, CDR2 YYREEE (reference sequence). V trimming: 4 bases; J trimming: 3 bases; junction bases outside the gene matches: 6. This CDR3 comprises 15 residues. In DNA form, the CDR3 reads TGTGCCAGCAGCATCACGGGACAGGTCTACAATGAGCAGTTCTTC. It translates to CASSITGQVYNEQFF.

The chain has TRBV25-1 and TRBJ2-5; 9 positions match TRBD2. This CDR3 has 14 residues. The V segment lost 2 bases and the J segment 5 bases; nucleotides outside the gene matches: 3. Germline-derived CDR1 and CDR2 are MGHDK and SYGVNS. CDR3 sequence reads: CASSELAGRETQYF. DNA for the CDR3: TGTGCCAGCAGTGAACTAGCGGGGAGGGAGACCCAGTACTTC.

The genes are TRBV29-1 and TRBJ2-1; 9 nucleotides agree with TRBD2. This CDR3 has 13 residues. Looked up from germline, CDR1 is SQVTM and CDR2 is ANQGSEA. For the CDR3, the DNA is TGCGGGCAGGCGGGAGGGCCCTTGGGTGAGCAGTTCTTC. Protein: CGQAGGPLGEQFF.

The genes are TRBV10-1 and TRBJ2-1; 8 bases are a match to TRBD2. CDR1 is WNHNN, CDR2 SYGVQD, per germline (reference sequence). This CDR3 region has 15 residues. The trim removed 0 bases at V and 8 bases at J, leaving 6 bases unmatched. CDR3 nucleotides: TGCGCCAGCAGTGAGTCGAGCGGGAGTTTCGATGAGCAGTTCTTC. This gives the protein CASSESSGSFDEQFF.

The chain joins TRBV19 to TRBJ1-1; D perhaps matches TRBD1 (5 bases). Germline CDR1 LNHDA, CDR2 SQIVND (reference sequence). The CDR3 totals 13 residues. Trimming took 3 bases from V and 1 from J, leaving 6 bases between them. CDR3 sequence: CASSMTENTEAFF. The CDR3 DNA reads TGTGCCAGTAGTATGACAGAGAACACTGAAGCTTTCTTT.

The chain carries TRBV5-4 and TRBJ1-3; 7 nucleotides align to TRBD1. Germline lookup yields CDR1 SGHNT and CDR2 YYREEE (reference sequence). J gave up 1 base and V 4 bases, and 2 bases lay outside the gene matches. CDR3 length: 14 residues. The CDR3 protein is CASSVDRSGNTIYF. CDR3 coding DNA: TGTGCCAGCAGCGTGGACAGGTCTGGAAACACCATATATTTT. Full variable domain (rest looked up from reference TRBV5-4 and TRBJ1-3): ETGVTQSPTHLIKTRGQQVTLRCSSQSGHNTVSWYQQALGQGPQFIFQYYREEENGRGNFPPRFSGLQFPNYSSELNVNALELDDSALYLCASSVDRSGNTIYFGEGSWLTVV.

This clone appeared a few times. The gene calls are TRBV5-1 and TRBJ1-3; D is ambiguous. V lost 0 bases, J lost 4 bases, and 8 bases lay in between. CDR1 and CDR2 (germline): SGHRS, YFSETQ. This CDR3 is built from 14 residues. The CDR3 here is CASSLEQSGNTIYF. CDR3 nucleotides: TGCGCCAGCAGCTTGGAACAGTCGGGAAACACCATATATTTT.

For this clone: The sample carries other DNA sequences with the same CDR3. The chain employs TRBV2 and TRBJ2-2; D possibly corresponds to TRBD2 (8 bases). Germline CDR1 SNHLY, CDR2 FYNNEI. Trimming left V 6 bases short and J 6 bases short, with 44 bases between. The CDR3 covers 24 residues. The CDR3 sequence: CASRGTAQDYAGGLSGRRAGELFF. DNA for the CDR3: TGTGCCAGCAGAGGGACAGCTCAGGATTACGCGGGGGGCCTTTCTGGCCGCCGGGCCGGGGAGCTGTTTTTT.

The CDR3 coding sequence is TGTGCCAGCAGTTTAACCGGACAGGGAGGGAGCTATGGCTACACCTTC. Residues: CASSLTGQGGSYGYTF. The V call is TRBV27, the J call TRBJ1-2; TRBD1 matches at 8 bases. The CDR3 length is 16 residues. Trimming took 2 bases from V and 4 from J; bases not matched to a gene: 9. CDR1 and CDR2 from the germline V gene are MNHEY and SMNVEV (reference sequence).